This TCR beta chain was documented in a study of CD8+ T cells in alopecia areata. On this clone: Its antigen is currently unknown.

Reverse transcription of extracted RNA yielded cDNA, which provided the sequencing template. Only in-frame clones appear in the TCRdb table, and some are missing; sequencing was by immunoSEQ multiplex PCR. Counted here are 150,000 or so clones, about 70% occurring once; the ten biggest clones make up about an eighth. General observations from the study: It was less clear whether patients shared TCRs than it was in mice, possibly because of HLA.

CDR1 SEHNR and CDR2 FQNEAQ come from the germline V gene (reference sequence). V was clipped by 1 base and J by 10 bases, with 10 bases between them. The CDR3 length is 12 residues. The specimen comprised CD8+ T cells sorted from blood, sampled at week 0. The source of this sequence is a human donor with alopecia areata. The V and J genes are TRBV7-9 and TRBJ1-1, with a possible D match to TRBD1 (5 bases). The CDR3 reads CASSLGGLGAFF. CDR3 in DNA: TGTGCCAGCAGCTTAGGGGGACTTGGAGCTTTCTTT.